The present TCR beta chain was sequenced within a study of identical twins. TCRdb independently ran MiXCR on the 5' RACE reads; one entry per CDR3 protein. This sample has fewer than 800,000 distinct CDR3 sequences, with under 8.5% found just once. This clonotype was seen a few times. Its antigen is not identified. Healthy Caucasians provided all donations. V lost 3 bases to trimming and J lost 6 bases, with 22 bases between them. CDR1 is SGHRS, CDR2 YFSETQ, per germline. The CDR3 loop spans 16 amino acids. Study-level results: Out-of-frame beta sequences exhibited a weaker degree of excess twin sharing.

The same sample was also used in a study of yellow fever vaccine responses in identical twins.

This sequence joins TRBV5-1 and TRBJ2-7, with D tentatively TRBD2 (6 bases). Sequencing was performed on PBMCs. The clonotype was recovered from a woman in her late teens or twenties in good health. CDR3 loop: CASSCGIHRPVCEQYV. The CDR3 nucleotides read TGCGCCAGCAGCTGCGGGATTCACCGACCCGTTTGCGAGCAGTACGTC.